One T cell receptor (beta chain) is described in this entry. The CDR3 contains 13 residues. The germline V gene has CDR1 SGHDT and CDR2 YYEEEE. J was trimmed by 13 bases and V by 2 bases; bases with no gene match: 8. This specimen comes from a study of CD8 T cells in Susac syndrome. A quantity of roughly 0.5 to 1 ug RNA underwent reverse transcription using random hexamers. immunoSEQ multiplex PCR amplified TCR beta CDR3 across 54 Vbeta, 13 Jbeta. TCRdb re-called the immunoSEQ multiplex PCR reads through MiXCR, storing one row per CDR3 protein. This table has 250,000 to 300,000 distinct CDR3 sequences, 85% appearing once. CD8+ and CD4+ T cells from blood underwent TCR beta sequencing, which was carried out in a high-throughput format. Patients with stable or active relapsing-remitting disease, all of them treatment-naive, made up the multiple sclerosis controls. While CD8+ and CD4+ T cells were isolated negatively, TEMRA cells were enriched by FACS.

Sequencing was carried out using CD8+ T cells from PBMCs. This chain uses TRBV5-6 with TRBJ2-1; 8 nucleotides line up with TRBD2. The sequence derives from a human donor with multiple sclerosis. In DNA, the CDR3 is TGTGCCAGCAGCTTCCTAGCGGGCTTCCTTCAGTTCTTC. It translates to CASSFLAGFLQFF.